These T cell receptor beta chains were read from a single sample in a study of blood T cells in healthy people across ages. TCRdb called the 5' RACE reads again in MiXCR, with one record for every CDR3 protein. The table includes fewer than 1 million distinct CDR3 sequences, 40% to 50% detected once. Sequencing was performed on blood. These TCRs come from a man aged 60 to 75 in good health. The CDR3 runs from the conserved cysteine through the conserved F or W. The order of the fields is clone size, D gene, J gene, V gene, CDR3 length, CDR3 protein, CDR3 DNA. D genes are given only for firm matches. Some rows have no size entry. The others give once, few or many, or a class for an expanded clone.

>NA|NA|TRBJ2-5|TRBV4-1|15
CASSQDGSGKETQYF
TGCGCCAGCAGCCAAGATGGTTCGGGGAAAGAGACCCAGTACTTC
>NA|TRBD1|TRBJ2-6|TRBV7-9|18
CASSDPRPGQSGANVLTF
TGTGCCAGCAGCGATCCAAGACCGGGACAGTCTGGGGCCAACGTCCTGACTTTC
>NA|NA|TRBJ1-6|TRBV9|15
CASSVGGVAASPLHF
TGTGCCAGCAGCGTAGGGGGGGTGGCCGCCTCACCCCTCCACTTT
>NA|NA|TRBJ2-1|TRBV20-1|14
CSARDLRQRNEQFF
TGCAGTGCTAGAGATCTGCGACAGCGGAATGAGCAGTTCTTC
>many|NA|TRBJ2-4|TRBV4-3|15
CASSQDGNRLNIQYF
TGCGCCAGCAGCCAAGATGGAAACAGGTTAAACATTCAGTACTTC
>NA|TRBD2|TRBJ2-1|TRBV20-1|16
CSASELAGALYNEQFF
TGCAGTGCTAGCGAACTAGCGGGGGCGCTCTACAATGAGCAGTTCTTC
>few|NA|TRBJ2-7|TRBV7-2|16
CASSSPPGRQGGEQYF
TGTGCCAGCAGCTCTCCCCCGGGACGGCAAGGGGGGGAGCAGTACTTC
>NA|NA|TRBJ2-3|TRBV5-6|17
CASSLFLGGRIADTQYF
TGTGCCAGCAGCTTGTTCCTGGGAGGTAGGATAGCAGATACGCAGTATTTT
>NA|TRBD2|TRBJ2-1|TRBV12-3/TRBV12-4|15
CASSLGSGGVTEQFF
TGTGCCAGCAGTTTAGGTAGCGGGGGGGTTACGGAGCAGTTCTTC
>NA|NA|TRBJ1-2|TRBV12-3/TRBV12-4|15
CASSLSGLSDYGYTF
TGTGCCAGCAGTTTGAGTGGGCTAAGCGACTATGGCTACACCTTC
>NA|NA|TRBJ1-5|TRBV4-1|14
CASSQGGANQPQHF
TGCGCCAGCAGCCAAGGTGGGGCCAATCAGCCCCAGCATTTT
>NA|TRBD2|TRBJ2-7|TRBV7-9|16
CASSLEGLAGTYEQYF
TGTGCCAGCAGCTTAGAGGGGCTAGCGGGGACCTACGAGCAGTACTTC
>many|NA|TRBJ2-1|TRBV10-3|12
CAIRSQGDEQFF
TGTGCCATCAGATCCCAGGGCGATGAGCAGTTCTTC
>NA|TRBD1|TRBJ1-4|TRBV5-1|17
CASSLGDRTTTNEKLFF
TGCGCCAGCAGCTTGGGGGACAGGACTACAACTAATGAAAAACTGTTTTTT
>few|NA|TRBJ2-1|TRBV3-1|12
CASGQAGNEQFF
TGTGCCAGCGGGCAGGCCGGCAATGAGCAGTTCTTC
>NA|NA|TRBJ1-2|TRBV5-1|15
CASSPDDGTNYGYTF
TGCGCCAGCAGCCCGGACGACGGAACTAACTATGGCTACACCTTC
>NA|NA|TRBJ2-7|TRBV15|15
CATSRTQTTSYEQYF
TGTGCCACCAGCAGAACCCAGACTACGTCCTACGAGCAGTACTTC
>NA|TRBD1|TRBJ1-5|TRBV27|15
CASSSGTGGIQPQHF
TGTGCCAGCAGTTCCGGGACAGGGGGTATTCAGCCCCAGCATTTT
>NA|TRBD1|TRBJ1-1|TRBV29-1|12
CSGRQGNTEAFF
TGCAGCGGGCGACAGGGCAACACTGAAGCTTTCTTT
>many|NA|TRBJ2-6|TRBV27|12
CASRTGANVLTF
TGTGCCTCGAGAACTGGGGCCAACGTCCTGACTTTC
>few|TRBD1|TRBJ2-4|TRBV14|16
CASSQGATGGVNIQYF
TGTGCCAGCAGCCAAGGGGCGACAGGGGGGGTAAACATTCAGTACTTC
>NA|NA|TRBJ1-6|TRBV27|14
CASSQREGNSPLHF
TGTGCCAGCAGTCAGCGGGAGGGGAATTCACCCCTCCACTTT
>NA|NA|TRBJ1-6|TRBV20-1|16
CSARLSHGDAHTALHF
TGCAGTGCTCGACTCTCTCATGGGGACGCCCACACCGCCCTCCACTTT
>few|TRBD1|TRBJ2-3|TRBV12-5|15
CASGKTGASTDTQYF
TGTGCTAGTGGGAAGACAGGGGCGTCCACAGATACGCAGTATTTT
>NA|TRBD1|TRBJ2-7|TRBV4-1|16
CASSQGKQGGLYEQYF
TGCGCCAGCAGCCAAGGAAAACAGGGGGGCCTCTACGAGCAGTACTTC
>NA|TRBD1|TRBJ1-2|TRBV20-1|14
CSASRDRGNYGYTF
TGCAGTGCTAGCCGGGACAGGGGGAACTATGGCTACACCTTC
>NA|TRBD1|TRBJ1-2|TRBV20-1|17
CSARGGTSGTGSYGYTF
TGCAGTGCTAGAGGTGGGACCTCCGGGACAGGGAGCTATGGCTACACCTTC
>NA|NA|TRBJ2-4|TRBV2|13
CASSEPFTIVQYF
TGTGCCAGCAGTGAGCCTTTCACTATAGTTCAGTACTTC
>NA|NA|TRBJ2-1|TRBV3-1|15
CASSQEGRRANEQFF
TGTGCCAGCAGCCAAGAGGGCCGGAGGGCCAATGAGCAGTTCTTC
>many|NA|TRBJ2-4|TRBV7-2|14
CASSSGGAKNIQYF
TGTGCCAGCAGCTCCGGGGGTGCCAAAAACATTCAGTACTTC
>NA|TRBD1|TRBJ2-7|TRBV12-3/TRBV12-4|14
CASSSNGQAYEQYF
TGTGCCAGCAGTTCCAATGGACAGGCCTACGAGCAGTACTTC
>once|TRBD1|TRBJ2-1|TRBV12-3/TRBV12-4|15
CASSLGTGKANEQFF
TGTGCCAGCAGCCTCGGGACAGGGAAGGCCAATGAGCAGTTCTTC
>NA|NA|TRBJ2-5|TRBV20-1|12
CSARPSQETQYF
TGCAGTGCTAGGCCTAGCCAAGAGACCCAGTACTTC
>NA|NA|TRBJ1-2|TRBV2|15
CASSPGVRDNYGYTF
TGTGCCAGCAGTCCCGGGGTCCGCGATAACTATGGCTACACCTTC
>few|NA|TRBJ2-5|TRBV24-1|15
CATSVPTGGIETQYF
TGTGCCACCAGTGTCCCAACAGGAGGTATTGAGACCCAGTACTTC
>NA|NA|TRBJ1-5|TRBV29-1|12
CSVVGPLQPQHF
TGCAGCGTTGTTGGGCCGCTTCAGCCCCAGCATTTT
>NA|NA|TRBJ2-3|TRBV6-6|13
CASTPTGPDTQYF
TGTGCCAGCACCCCGACAGGTCCAGATACGCAGTATTTT
>NA|TRBD1|TRBJ1-1|TRBV20-1|13
CSARTGGNTEAFF
TGCAGTGCTAGGACAGGGGGCAACACTGAAGCTTTCTTT
>NA|NA|TRBJ1-4|TRBV9|12
CASSVNNEKLFF
TGTGCCAGCAGCGTGAATAATGAAAAACTGTTTTTT
>NA|NA|TRBJ2-1|TRBV2|14
CASSGRAGFNEQFF
TGTGCCAGCAGTGGACGGGCAGGGTTTAATGAGCAGTTCTTC
>NA|NA|TRBJ2-7|TRBV7-6|15
CASSRQSGGFYEQYF
TGTGCCAGCAGCAGACAGAGTGGGGGCTTCTACGAGCAGTACTTC
>NA|TRBD1|TRBJ1-2|TRBV6-5|18
CASSYSPTGGLFNYGYTF
TGTGCCAGCAGTTACTCCCCGACAGGGGGCCTTTTCAACTATGGCTACACCTTC
>NA|NA|TRBJ2-5|TRBV7-9|12
CASSLGIGEQYF
TGTGCCAGCAGCTTAGGGATTGGGGAGCAGTACTTC
>NA|TRBD1|TRBJ2-3|TRBV20-1|16
CSAGSYGTEYTDTQYF
TGCAGTGCTGGATCGTACGGGACAGAGTACACAGATACGCAGTATTTT
>NA|NA|TRBJ2-7|TRBV29-1|14
CSVKGTGVLDEQYF
TGCAGCGTTAAAGGGACGGGGGTTTTGGACGAGCAGTACTTC
>NA|NA|TRBJ2-3|TRBV15|14
CATSGQGGTDTQYF
TGTGCCACCAGCGGGCAGGGTGGGACAGATACGCAGTATTTT
>NA|NA|TRBJ2-5|TRBV6-5|15
CASSSTRDSHGTQYF
TGTGCCAGCAGTTCAACTCGGGACTCGCACGGGACCCAGTACTTC
>once|TRBD1|TRBJ1-1|TRBV12-5|17
CASGLAWTGEMNTEAFF
TGTGCTAGTGGTTTGGCCTGGACAGGGGAGATGAACACTGAAGCTTTCTTT
>few|TRBD1|TRBJ2-1|TRBV5-5|15
CASSLSGTGSNEQFF
TGTGCCAGCAGCTTATCCGGGACAGGGAGCAATGAGCAGTTCTTC
>NA|NA|TRBJ2-1|TRBV7-6|14
CASSVVGPSGEQFF
TGTGCCAGCAGCGTAGTTGGACCCTCTGGCGAGCAGTTCTTC
>NA|NA|TRBJ2-3|TRBV7-3|14
CASSFGDPTDTQYF
TGTGCCAGCAGCTTCGGAGACCCTACAGATACGCAGTATTTT
>NA|NA|TRBJ1-5|TRBV6-5|15
CASSRFSKNNQPQHF
TGTGCCAGCAGTCGATTTAGTAAAAACAATCAGCCCCAGCATTTT
>NA|NA|TRBJ2-7|TRBV25-1|15
CASSEDPGELGEQYF
TGTGCCAGCAGTGAAGACCCCGGAGAATTGGGCGAGCAGTACTTC
>NA|NA|TRBJ2-3|TRBV7-2|13
CASSLAQADTQYF
TGTGCCAGCAGCTTAGCGCAGGCAGATACGCAGTATTTT
>NA|NA|TRBJ1-1|TRBV9|14
CASSPPLGRQEAFF
TGTGCCAGCAGCCCCCCCCTAGGGAGACAGGAAGCTTTCTTT
>NA|NA|TRBJ2-6|TRBV27|15
CASTPFNSGANVLTF
TGTGCCAGCACCCCGTTTAACTCTGGGGCCAACGTCCTGACTTTC
>NA|NA|TRBJ2-5|TRBV3-1|13
CASSQGSGGTQYF
TGTGCCAGCAGCCAAGGTTCCGGGGGGACCCAGTACTTC
>NA|NA|TRBJ1-1|TRBV21-1|15
CASSKRGSMNTEAFF
TGTGCCAGCAGCAAAAGAGGCAGCATGAACACTGAAGCTTTCTTT
>NA|NA|TRBJ1-2|TRBV12-3/TRBV12-4|16
CASRRQQTQSHYGYTF
TGTGCCAGCAGACGACAACAAACCCAAAGCCACTATGGCTACACCTTC